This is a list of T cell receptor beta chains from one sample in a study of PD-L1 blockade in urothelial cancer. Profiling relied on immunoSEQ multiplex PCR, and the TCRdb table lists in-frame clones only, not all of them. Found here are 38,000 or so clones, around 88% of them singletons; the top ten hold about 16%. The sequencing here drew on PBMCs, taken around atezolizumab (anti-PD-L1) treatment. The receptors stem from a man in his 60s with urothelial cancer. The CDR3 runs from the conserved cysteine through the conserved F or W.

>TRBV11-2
CASSSRSGQGAGYTF
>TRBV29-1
CSIVSSGLRNEQFF
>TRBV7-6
CASSLGDYLGNEQFF
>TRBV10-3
CAISFLAGPADSYNEQFF
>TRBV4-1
CASSQGTGAVSPLHF
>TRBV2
CASKLDVNEQFF
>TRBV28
CATRITLAGGWGGELFF
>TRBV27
CASSPSLAGGPGGDTQYF
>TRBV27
CASSFSLGTANTGELFF
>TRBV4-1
CASSQDRGSTNEKLFF
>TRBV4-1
CASSQSGTGELFF
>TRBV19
CASSIGGKETQYF
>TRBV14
CASSHNSVYEQYF
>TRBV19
CASSRWGGRLEAFF
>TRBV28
CASRGLAGGPGFSGNEQFF
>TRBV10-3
CAISESSGVGYTF
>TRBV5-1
CASRAGQEWIRDEQYF
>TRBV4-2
CASSQLDSSNQPQHF
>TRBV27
CASSPRGGRSSYEQYF
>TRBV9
CASSPGTAQETQYF
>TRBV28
CASRLGQGAYHEQYF
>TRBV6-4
CARRTTGSQNEKLFF
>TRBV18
CASSRTGETEAFF
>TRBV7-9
CASSLRSGGDPNNEQFF
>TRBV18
CASSPNSGGANEKLFF
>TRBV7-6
CASSLAPLAGANTGELFF
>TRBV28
CASSSYRDSYTGELFF
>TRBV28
CASSSPPGGKANYGYTF
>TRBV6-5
CASSPQGLGNQPQHF
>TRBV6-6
CASSYSSDRGLDGYTF
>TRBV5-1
CASSLEGGWGYTF
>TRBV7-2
CASSPSAYEQYF
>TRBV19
CASSYRSARTTGELFF
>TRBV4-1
CASSQDRGLNYGYTF
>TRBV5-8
CASSLNGQLGNTIYF
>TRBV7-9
CASSLEAGGDYEQYF
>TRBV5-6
CASTRRSSYNEQFF
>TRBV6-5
CASRARGTVNYEQYF
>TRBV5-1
CASSTGDRMNTGELFF
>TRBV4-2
CASRKGRERDTEAFF
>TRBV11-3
CASSLGTGGNTIYF
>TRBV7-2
CASSSDRENTIYF
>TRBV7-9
CASSAGLAGGETDTQYF
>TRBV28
CASSFRGLTTGYTF
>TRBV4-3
CASSQEGGRSGELFF
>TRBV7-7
CASSLRPSGTGRPGNEQFF
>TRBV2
CASRLDREANTEAFF
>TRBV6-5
CASSYGSIPYQPQHF